Following are 20 T cell receptor beta chains from one sample sequenced in a study of Graves' ophthalmopathy and Graves' hyperthyroidism (dated by TCRdb to between 2017 and 2018). Reads for this sample came from an Illumina HiSeq 2000. For repertoire sequencing, the TCR beta CDR3 regions were amplified from RNA transcripts. The first round of RT-PCR was done with HTBI primers and the Qiagen OneStep RT-PCR kit, and was followed by a second round of multiplex PCR, then size selection and purification. Starting from the raw public reads, TCRdb applied fastp trimming at Q25, assembled clones with MiXCR and retained in-frame beta chains. Each record represents a unique CDR3 protein, reported with the most common genes and DNA among its rows. Counted in this sample were hundreds of thousands of distinct CDR3 sequences; approximately 39% of them appeared once. 3% to 3.5% of the sample rests with the top ten.

Sequencing used peripheral blood. Every receptor here comes from an adult man with Graves' ophthalmopathy.

To note about this clonotype: A much more abundant neighbour one base away suggests this may be a read error. This chain connects TRBV12-3 or TRBV12-4 to TRBJ1-2; 8 nucleotides line up with TRBD1. The CDR3 spans 17 residues. This CDR3 reads CASSRIHTGGRNYGCTF. CDR3 bases: TGTGCCAGCAGCAGGATACATACAGGGGGACGAAACTATGGCTGCACCTTC.

This clonotype occurred a few times. The chain uses TRBV7-9 and TRBJ2-7, with TRBD2 matching 12 bases. After removal of 5 bases from V and 6 bases from J, the junction contained 8 bases not matched to a gene. Per germline, CDR1 SEHNR and CDR2 FQNEAQ (reference sequence). The CDR3 is 15 amino acids. For the CDR3, the DNA is TGTGCCAGCAGCCAAGATACTAGCGGGAGGTCCGAGCAGTACTTC. It yields the protein CASSQDTSGRSEQYF. Using reference TRBV7-9 and TRBJ2-7 for the parts outside the CDR3, the full variable domain is DTGVSQNPRHKITKRGQNVTFRCDPISEHNRLYWYRQTLGQGPEFLTYFQNEAQLEKSRLLSDRFSAERPKGSFSTLEIQRTEQGDSAMYLCASSQDTSGRSEQYFGPGTRLTVT.

The chain links TRBV10-3 to TRBJ2-2; D may be TRBD2 (6 bases). Germline CDR1 ENHRY, CDR2 SYGVKD. This CDR3 comprises 13 residues. With 3 bases removed from V and 7 bases from J, the gap between germline ends came to 9 bases. The CDR3 protein is CAISDSGGGELFF. DNA of the CDR3: TGTGCCATCAGTGATAGCGGAGGCGGGGAGCTGTTTTTT.

Concerning this clonotype itself: A read error may account for a junction end that differs from germline. The V gene is TRBV10-3, the J gene TRBJ2-7; D uncertain. Per the germline V gene, CDR1 is ENHRY and CDR2 is SYGVKD. The CDR3 totals 14 residues. The chain's CDR3 is CASSVDSLYYEQYF. CDR3 in DNA: TGTGCCAGCAGTGTAGACTCATTATACTACGAGCAGTACTTC.

This chain uses TRBV11-2 with TRBJ2-2, with a tentative D call TRBD1 (5 bases). The CDR3 consists of 18 residues. Germline CDR1 is SGHAT and CDR2 is FQNNGV. Trimming shortened V by 4 bases and J by 1 base, and 19 bases separated the two germline ends. The chain's CDR3 is CASSSTSIGQGNTGELFF. The CDR3 nucleotides read TGTGCCAGCAGCTCCACCAGCATCGGGCAGGGGAACACCGGGGAGCTGTTTTTT.

A remark on this clonotype: The junction departs from germline at one end; a sequencing error may be responsible. The chain links TRBV29-1 to TRBJ1-1; possible D gene TRBD1, 6 bases. The CDR3 length is 13 residues. Germline-derived CDR1 and CDR2 are SQVTM and ANQGSEA. The CDR3 DNA reads TGCAGCGCTGAAGGGACACTTGGCACCGAAGCTTTCTTT. Translation gives CSAEGTLGTEAFF.

This clonotype was picked up many times. V gene TRBV10-3 combines with J gene TRBJ1-1; 9 bases agree with TRBD1. The J segment lost 0 bases and the V segment lost 4 bases, leaving 3 bases of the junction unmatched. The germline CDR1 and CDR2 sequences are ENHRY and SYGVKD. This CDR3 is built from 15 residues. The CDR3 coding sequence is TGTGCCATCAGTGGGGGGACAGGGATGAACACTGAAGCTTTCTTT. Protein: CAISGGTGMNTEAFF.

The sample holds many counts of this clonotype. The CDR3 nucleotides read TGTGCCAGCAGCGTGACTAGCGGGAAAGAGACCCAGTACTTC. It specifies CASSVTSGKETQYF. The chain couples TRBV9 to TRBJ2-5; 11 bases fit TRBD2. The germline V gene encodes CDR1 SGDLS and CDR2 YYNGEE. The CDR3 extends over 14 amino acids. Trimming cost V 2 bases and J 3 bases; bases outside gene matches: 0. Full variable domain (outside the CDR3, taken from reference TRBV9 and TRBJ2-5): DSGVTQTPKHLITATGQRVTLRCSPRSGDLSVYWYQQSLDQGLQFLIQYYNGEERAKGNILERFSAQQFPDLHSELNLSSLELGDSALYFCASSVTSGKETQYFGPGTRLLVL.

With regard to this clonotype: A junction boundary mismatches the germline segment, possibly from a read error. The CDR3 here is CASSRDWDEAF. Here the CDR3 DNA reads TGTGCCAGCAGTCGCGACTGGGATGAAGCTTTC. The rearrangement joins TRBV12-5 to TRBJ2-6; D ambiguous. The CDR3 totals 11 residues. The germline CDR1 and CDR2 sequences are LGHNT and FRNRAP.

J is TRBJ2-3 and V is TRBV5-1; D is ambiguous. Trimming pared 1 base from V and 6 bases from J, leaving 12 bases between. The CDR3 has 14 residues. From germline, CDR1 is SGHRS and CDR2 YFSETQ. CDR3 residues: CASSLLSGLDTQYF. CDR3 in DNA: TGCGCCAGCAGCTTGTTGTCGGGCTTGGATACGCAGTATTTT.

The sample holds many counts of this clonotype. The chain carries TRBV7-2 and TRBJ1-5; D is perhaps TRBD1 (6 bases). V lost 1 base and J 3 bases, leaving 10 bases between the germline ends. CDR1 and CDR2 (germline): SGHTA, FQGNSA. The CDR3 is made up of 15 amino acids. The CDR3 DNA reads as TGTGCCAGCAGCTTAGGGGCAGGGGACAATCAGCCCCAGCATTTT. It yields the protein CASSLGAGDNQPQHF.

The CDR3 coding sequence is TGTGCCACCAGCAGAGCCCGGGGGGTCGGTACTGAAGCTTTCTTT. Translation: CATSRARGVGTEAFF. The gene calls are TRBV15 and TRBJ1-1; D possibly corresponds to TRBD1 (5 bases). The CDR3 length is 15 residues. The germline V gene has CDR1 LNHNV and CDR2 YYDKDF (reference sequence). Trimming took 1 base from V and 5 from J, leaving 14 bases between them. Complete variable domain (other parts from reference TRBV15 and TRBJ1-1): DAMVIQNPRYQVTQFGKPVTLSCSQTLNHNVMYWYQQKSSQAPKLLFHYYDKDFNNEADTPDNFQSRRPNTSFCFLDIRSPGLGDTAMYLCATSRARGVGTEAFFGQGTRLTVV.

Ten or more counts support this clonotype. The chain joins TRBV7-9 to TRBJ1-1; D remains unclear. The length of the CDR3 is 13 residues. Germline V lookup: CDR1 SEHNR, CDR2 FQNEAQ (reference sequence). V was pared by 5 bases and J by 1 base, with 8 bases between. CDR3 nucleotide sequence: TGTGCCAGCAGCCCAACACAGAACACTGAAGCTTTCTTT. It codes for CASSPTQNTEAFF.

Many counts were recorded for this clonotype. The chain has TRBV29-1 and TRBJ1-1; TRBD1 is a possible D gene (5 bases). Between the trimmed V and J ends, which lost 7 bases and 1 base, there was a span of 13 bases. CDR1 is SQVTM and CDR2 is ANQGSEA in the germline V gene. This CDR3 is 13 amino acids long. The CDR3 reads CSALGPGNTEAFF. The CDR3 coding sequence is TGCAGCGCCTTGGGGCCGGGGAACACTGAAGCTTTCTTT.

In this sample, this clonotype turned up a few times. The genes are TRBV4-3 and TRBJ2-7; no definite D call. The length of the CDR3 is 14 residues. The V end lost 0 bases, the J end lost 2 bases, and 8 bases lay between the germline ends. CDR1 LGHNA and CDR2 YSLEER come from the germline V gene. CDR3 in DNA: TGCGCCAGCAGCCAAGATATAACAGCCTACGAGCAGTACTTC. Protein product: CASSQDITAYEQYF.

This clonotype was counted at least ten times. The chain recombines TRBV7-2 with TRBJ1-1, with 7 bases that match TRBD1. The ends lost 6 bases at V and 3 bases at J; junction bases unmatched: 4. Germline V gives CDR1 SGHTA, CDR2 FQGNSA. This CDR3 spans 13 amino acids. The CDR3 is CASRRQGDTEAFF. The CDR3 DNA reads TGTGCCAGCAGACGACAGGGTGACACTGAAGCTTTCTTT.

The sample holds many counts of this clonotype. For the CDR3, the DNA is TGTGCCATGGGGGAGGGGGCAGTAAGGAATTCACCCCTCCACTTT. Its translation: CAMGEGAVRNSPLHF. The gene calls are TRBV10-3 and TRBJ1-6; 7 bases align to TRBD1. The CDR3 covers 15 residues. V gave up 9 bases and J gave up 7 bases; unmatched junction bases: 12. Germline CDR1 is ENHRY and CDR2 is SYGVKD.

The V call is TRBV9, the J call TRBJ2-7; D is perhaps TRBD1 or TRBD2 (5 bases each). The CDR3 runs 14 residues. Trimming left V 4 bases short and J 2 bases short, with 13 bases between. Looked up from germline, CDR1 is SGDLS and CDR2 is YYNGEE. For the CDR3, the DNA is TGTGCCAGCAGCCCCGGGACCCTTCCCTACGAGCAGTACTTC. Translating gives CASSPGTLPYEQYF.

This clonotype was detected a few times. In nucleotides, the CDR3 is TGTGCCAGCAGCTTGGCGGGGCTCATGAATTCACCCCTCCACTTT. Translating gives CASSLAGLMNSPLHF. The rearrangement links TRBV4-2 to TRBJ1-6; the D gene is possibly TRBD1 (5 bases). Germline V lookup: CDR1 LGHNA, CDR2 YNFKEQ. V shed 5 bases and J shed 7 bases, with 15 bases lying between them. This CDR3 comprises 15 residues.

The gene calls are TRBV7-9 and TRBJ2-5, with D possibly being TRBD2 (6 bases). The germline CDR1 and CDR2 sequences are SEHNR and FQNEAQ (reference sequence). The CDR3 totals 16 residues. Trimming shortened V by 5 bases and J by 4 bases, and 20 bases separated the two germline ends. CDR3 residues: CASSDSSTSWLETQYF. Here the CDR3 DNA reads TGTGCCAGCAGCGACTCGAGCACTAGCTGGCTAGAGACCCAGTACTTC.